This entry lists 19 T cell receptor beta chains sequenced from one sample in a study of blood T cells in healthy people across ages. Primers used in a second PCR of roughly 7 to 11 cycles were a sample-barcoded 5' primer and a J-beta primer mix. TCRdb re-analysed the 5' RACE reads in MiXCR, keeping a single row per CDR3 protein. The repertoire has approximately 780,000 distinct CDR3 sequences, 20% to 30% of them found once; the top ten carry around 3%. This sample also belongs to another study, concerning T cells of mothers and their children.

Material: blood. The source of these receptors is a boy aged 10-17 years in good health.

V is TRBV12-3 or TRBV12-4 and J is TRBJ2-1; 15 positions match TRBD2. The CDR3 sequence is 21 residues long. The V gene end was trimmed by 6 bases and the J gene end by 0 bases; junction bases not matched to a gene: 15. CDR3 sequence reads: CASSQGTSGGFTTSSYNEQFF. The CDR3 DNA follows: TGTGCCAGCAGCCAGGGGACTAGCGGGGGGTTTACGACGAGCTCCTACAATGAGCAGTTCTTC.

This clonotype was recorded a few times. J is TRBJ2-1 and V is TRBV7-3, with TRBD2 identical over 9 bases. The DNA matches TRBJ2-5 better at its end, which makes the J call doubtful. Germline CDR1 is SGHTA and CDR2 is FQGTGA. The CDR3 loop spans 16 amino acids. The CDR3 DNA is TGTGCCAGCAGCTCAGGGACTAGCCCGCGGGCGGAGACCCAGTACTTC. It translates to CASSSGTSPRAETQYF.

This clonotype was recorded a few times. The chain employs TRBV7-9 and TRBJ2-7; TRBD1 matches at 7 bases. CDR3 length: 13 residues. Germline CDR1 SEHNR, CDR2 FQNEAQ (reference sequence). The trim removed 10 bases at V and 1 base at J, leaving 7 bases unmatched. CDR3: CATSGQESYEQYF. The CDR3 DNA follows: TGTGCCACCTCAGGACAGGAATCCTACGAGCAGTACTTC.

The V gene is TRBV4-1, the J gene TRBJ2-1, with D perhaps given as TRBD1 or TRBD2 (5 bases each). The germline CDR1 and CDR2 sequences are MGHRA and YSYEKL. The length of the CDR3 is 13 residues. The V and J ends lost 0 bases and 7 bases respectively, with 7 bases between them. DNA of the CDR3: TGCGCCAGCAGCCAAGACAGGGAGAATGAGCAGTTCTTC. It specifies CASSQDRENEQFF.

The chain joins TRBV5-1 to TRBJ2-2; 12 bases are shared with TRBD1. This CDR3 spans 16 amino acids. J gave up 7 bases and V 4 bases, and 8 bases lay outside the gene matches. Germline V gene lookup returns CDR1 SGHRS and CDR2 YFSETQ. CDR3 region: CASSPGQGASDGELFF. The CDR3 DNA reads as TGCGCCAGCAGCCCGGGACAGGGGGCGTCGGACGGGGAGCTGTTTTTT.

The genes are TRBV2 and TRBJ1-1, with a weak D call TRBD1 (6 bases). In germline, CDR1 is SNHLY, CDR2 FYNNEI. The CDR3 has 14 residues. The V and J ends lost 6 bases and 0 bases respectively, with 11 bases between them. The CDR3 region is CASRPTGLNTEAFF. The CDR3 DNA reads as TGTGCCAGCAGGCCCACAGGGTTGAACACTGAAGCTTTCTTT.

This clonotype was found a few times. V is TRBV12-3 or TRBV12-4 and J is TRBJ2-4, with a tentative D call TRBD1 (7 bases). Trimming left V 6 bases short and J 6 bases short, with 15 bases between. This CDR3 spans 14 amino acids. The CDR3, as DNA: TGTGCCAGCAGGTTGGAGGGGGCGCGAAACATTCAGTACTTC. As protein: CASRLEGARNIQYF.

This clonotype was counted a few times. The rearrangement uses TRBV12-5 and TRBJ2-5, with D perhaps assigned TRBD1 or TRBD2 (7 bases each). The J call may be faulty, since TRBJ2-7 better matches the DNA end. The CDR3 is 16 amino acids. The germline CDR1 and CDR2 sequences are LGHNT and FRNRAP. CDR3 in amino acids: CASGLATGRGIYEQYF. As DNA, the CDR3 is TGTGCTAGTGGTTTGGCGACAGGGAGGGGAATCTACGAGCAGTACTTC.

This clonotype appeared a few times. The junction and the germline gene differ at one end; a read error may be behind it. V gene TRBV7-7 combines with J gene TRBJ2-5; possibly TRBD1 or TRBD2 for D (6 bases each). Germline V gives CDR1 SSHAT, CDR2 FNYEAQ (reference sequence). The CDR3 totals 16 residues. The DNA of the CDR3 is TGTGCTAGCAGCTTAGCCCCCGGGGGCGGTGGAGAGACCCAGTACTTC. Translation gives CASSLAPGGGGETQYF.

The chain uses TRBV7-2 and TRBJ2-1, with 9 bases identical to TRBD1. Germline V gives CDR1 SGHTA, CDR2 FQGNSA. The CDR3 extends over 19 amino acids. J lost 0 bases, V lost 7 bases, and 16 bases had no gene match. The CDR3 spells CASTNKDRGWESSYNEQFF. Written as DNA, the CDR3 is TGTGCCAGCACCAATAAGGACAGGGGCTGGGAGAGCTCCTACAATGAGCAGTTCTTC.

In its sample, this clonotype was seen a few times. The gene calls are TRBV20-1 and TRBJ2-5, with no clear D. TRBJ2-1 explains the end of the DNA better; the J call may be wrong. This CDR3 spans 12 amino acids. Germline V gene data show CDR1 as DFQATT and CDR2 as SNEGSKA (reference sequence). CDR3 nucleotide sequence: TGCAGTGCCTCTCGAGGATACAATGAGCAGTTCTTC. This encodes CSASRGYNEQFF.

The chain links TRBV7-3 to TRBJ1-1; 7 positions match TRBD1. This CDR3 has 14 amino acids. Germline lookup yields CDR1 SGHTA and CDR2 FQGTGA. Germline trimming cut 4 bases from V and 6 bases from J; bases unmatched to any gene: 8. The CDR3 protein is CASSSGQRPAEAFF. The CDR3 DNA follows: TGTGCCAGCAGCTCGGGACAGCGCCCTGCTGAAGCTTTCTTT.

The sample holds a few counts of this clonotype. The chain links TRBV29-1 to TRBJ2-1; D call uncertain. Germline assignment: CDR1 SQVTM and CDR2 ANQGSEA. The CDR3 is 13 amino acids. Trimming took 5 bases from V and 0 from J, leaving 8 bases between them. CDR3 protein: CSVRHSSYNEQFF. DNA of the CDR3: TGCAGCGTTAGACATTCCTCCTACAATGAGCAGTTCTTC.

The V and J genes are TRBV10-3 and TRBJ2-1; D is undetermined. Germline values: CDR1 ENHRY, CDR2 SYGVKD. The CDR3 is 14 residues long. V shed 4 bases and J shed 3 bases, with 10 bases lying between them. CDR3 nucleotide sequence: TGTGCCATCAGTGGAGGCAACGGCTACAATGAGCAGTTCTTC. It is translated as CAISGGNGYNEQFF.

The chain is built from TRBV5-1 and TRBJ2-5, with D possibly matching TRBD2 (5 bases). V was clipped by 7 bases and J by 2 bases, with 21 bases between them. Germline V CDR1 and CDR2: SGHRS, YFSETQ. The CDR3 totals 16 residues. The chain's CDR3 is CASCQIGGGSQETQYF. The CDR3 nucleotides read TGCGCCAGCTGCCAAATCGGAGGAGGATCACAAGAGACCCAGTACTTC.

Only a few counts were recorded for this clonotype. The rearrangement uses TRBV11-2 and TRBJ2-7; D is perhaps TRBD1 (7 bases). Trimming removed 2 bases at V and 6 bases at J, with 14 bases between. The CDR3 has 14 amino acids. Germline V lookup: CDR1 SGHAT, CDR2 FQNNGV. The CDR3 region has the DNA TGTGCCAGCAGCTTATCCAGGGGGGAACTCGAGCAGTACTTC. As protein: CASSLSRGELEQYF.

The chain employs TRBV19 and TRBJ1-2; possible D gene TRBD1, 5 bases. With 4 bases removed from V and 3 bases from J, the gap between germline ends came to 12 bases. The CDR3 consists of 14 residues. Germline V gene data show CDR1 as LNHDA and CDR2 as SQIVND (reference sequence). The CDR3 sequence is CASSTAGGDYGYTF. The CDR3 DNA follows: TGTGCCAGTAGTACGGCAGGAGGGGACTATGGCTACACCTTC.

The genes are TRBV7-9 and TRBJ1-4, with 7 bases fitting TRBD1. The V and J ends lost 4 bases and 5 bases, in that order; junction bases with no gene match: 10. Germline V gives CDR1 SEHNR, CDR2 FQNEAQ (reference sequence). This CDR3 has 16 amino acids. CDR3 nucleotides: TGTGCCAGCAGCTCCGCGGGACAGCAGATAAATGAAAAACTGTTTTTT. It yields the protein CASSSAGQQINEKLFF.

The V gene is TRBV5-5, the J gene TRBJ1-2, with D uncertain. The V end lost 4 bases, the J end lost 3 bases, and 10 bases lay between the germline ends. The CDR3 length is 13 residues. The germline CDR1 and CDR2 sequences are SGHKS and YYEKEE (reference sequence). The CDR3 sequence is CASSPEGYYGYTF. The CDR3 nucleotides read TGTGCCAGCAGCCCCGAAGGCTACTATGGCTACACCTTC.